Below, 12 T cell receptor beta chains from the same sample are listed, as sequenced in a study of blood T cell repertoires in COVID-19. This table comes from immunoSEQ multiplex PCR, and its TCRdb copy is limited to in-frame clones, with some not included. This sample has around 160,000 clones, with around 84% found just once. Sequencing was carried out using peripheral blood. These receptors were collected from a human donor in a cohort sampled during active COVID-19.

The chain combines TRBV7-6 with TRBJ1-3; D possibly corresponds to TRBD1 (6 bases). Germline assignment: CDR1 SGHVS and CDR2 FNYEAQ. Trimming left V 2 bases short and J 4 bases short, with 12 bases between. The CDR3 runs 15 residues. The CDR3 DNA follows: TGTGCCAGCAGCTTATACAGGGATTTCGGAAACACCATATATTTT. It is translated as CASSLYRDFGNTIYF.

This chain connects TRBV5-1 to TRBJ2-1, with D possibly TRBD2 on 6 matching bases. The V end lost 7 bases, the J end lost 7 bases, and 15 bases lay between the germline ends. The CDR3 is made up of 13 amino acids. Germline V gene sequence: CDR1 SGHRS, CDR2 YFSETQ. CDR3 sequence (DNA): TGCGCCAGCGGGGGGAGTTTTGCTAATGAGCAGTTCTTC. It encodes CASGGSFANEQFF.

V gene TRBV19 combines with J gene TRBJ1-2; D ambiguous. V was shortened by 5 bases and J by 4 bases, with 8 bases between the two germline ends. CDR3 length: 12 amino acids. CDR1 is LNHDA and CDR2 is SQIVND in the germline V gene (reference sequence). This CDR3 is CASSFTAYGYTF. CDR3 nucleotides: TGTGCCAGTAGTTTCACAGCCTATGGCTACACCTTC.

This sequence joins TRBV24-1 and TRBJ1-5, with 9 bases aligning to TRBD1. The CDR3 runs to 17 residues. V trimming: 3 bases; J trimming: 6 bases; junction bases outside the gene matches: 11. Germline values: CDR1 KGHDR, CDR2 SFDVKD. The CDR3 DNA follows: TGTGCCACCAGTGATGCCGGGACAGGGACCCTTATTCAGCCCCAGCATTTT. Amino acids: CATSDAGTGTLIQPQHF.

This clone has only one observation. This chain connects TRBV3-1 (or the pseudogene TRBV3-2) to TRBJ1-5, with 7 bases fitting TRBD1. This CDR3 is built from 14 residues. Looked up from germline, CDR1 is LGHDT and CDR2 is YNNKEL (reference sequence). The V gene end was trimmed by 4 bases and the J gene end by 6 bases; junction bases not matched to a gene: 6. CDR3 amino acids: CASSLSGGVQPQHF. Written as DNA, the CDR3 is TGTGCCAGCAGCCTCTCAGGGGGTGTTCAGCCCCAGCATTTT.

The chain uses TRBV2 and TRBJ1-6; 9 bases match TRBD1. The length of the CDR3 is 15 residues. The ends lost 6 bases at V and 10 bases at J; junction bases unmatched: 10. Germline values: CDR1 SNHLY, CDR2 FYNNEI. CDR3 sequence: CASRGRTGAESPLHF. The CDR3, as DNA: TGTGCCAGCAGAGGAAGGACAGGGGCCGAGTCACCCCTCCACTTT.

This clone has a handful of counts. V and J are TRBV5-6 and TRBJ2-6; 11 bases align to TRBD2. The ends lost 5 bases at V and 0 bases at J; junction bases unmatched: 10. This CDR3 is 19 amino acids long. The germline gives CDR1 SGHDT, CDR2 YYEEEE. CDR3 nucleotides: TGTGCCAGCAGGCCACCACTAGCGGGGGCTGCCTCTGGGGCCAACGTCCTGACTTTC. Amino acids: CASRPPLAGAASGANVLTF.

The chain uses TRBV5-1 and TRBJ1-5, with TRBD1 as a possible D gene (5 bases). The CDR3 sequence is 17 residues long. Germline CDR1 reads SGHRS; CDR2 reads YFSETQ. The ends were cut back, 4 bases at V and 4 bases at J, with 21 bases in the middle. CDR3 loop: CASSVSGTQPGNQPQHF. For the CDR3, the DNA is TGCGCCAGCAGCGTTTCCGGGACTCAACCCGGGAATCAGCCCCAGCATTTT.

This chain links TRBV7-2 with TRBJ2-7, with a possible D match to TRBD1 (5 bases). Germline CDR1 and CDR2: SGHTA and FQGNSA. V lost 2 bases and J 5 bases, leaving 16 bases between the germline ends. There are 15 residues in the CDR3. The CDR3 region is CASSLYDRLFDEQYF. DNA for the CDR3: TGTGCCAGCAGCTTATACGACAGACTGTTCGACGAGCAGTACTTC.

The V call is TRBV12-3 or TRBV12-4, the J call TRBJ1-1; D possibly corresponds to TRBD1 (5 bases). This CDR3 is 12 amino acids long. V was cut by 4 bases and J by 8 bases, with 11 bases left in between. Here the CDR3 reads CASSSVGVEAFF. Written as DNA, the CDR3 is TGTGCCAGCAGTTCGGTAGGGGTGGAAGCTTTCTTT.

This clone was recorded once. This chain joins TRBV4-2 and TRBJ2-3; 9 nucleotides agree with TRBD2. The germline V gene has CDR1 LGHNA and CDR2 YNFKEQ. V was clipped by 4 bases and J by 2 bases; unmatched bases: 4. The CDR3 is 15 amino acids. The CDR3 spells CASSRERGDTDTQYF. For the CDR3, the DNA is TGTGCCAGCAGCCGAGAGCGGGGGGACACAGATACGCAGTATTTT.

The chain recombines TRBV5-1 with TRBJ2-2; D is possibly TRBD2 (5 bases). The CDR3 loop spans 13 amino acids. The germline V and J ends were trimmed by 6 bases and 4 bases, with 10 bases remaining between them. CDR1 SGHRS and CDR2 YFSETQ come from the germline V gene. DNA of the CDR3: TGCGCCAGCAAGGAGGAGCGCACCGGGGAGCTGTTTTTT. Residues: CASKEERTGELFF.